Following are 29 T cell receptor beta chains from one sample sequenced in a study of Ad26.COV2.S vaccination and SARS-CoV-2 variants listed by TCRdb under 2021. Taken with the paper, the label for treatment or condition translates to: 15 to 20 received Ad26.COV2.S at low or high dose, single or two shots; several received placebo; per-sample allocation not given. Repertoires of vaccine and placebo recipients were sequenced from samples collected on day 63 after the first injection. Receptors were amplified or captured by the immunoSEQ multiplex PCR assay. Entries here come from immuneACCESS through TCRdb and include only in-frame sequences with V and J called. Some clones fail to appear in such tables; in the studies checked, an unresolved V gene covers under half of the shortfall, and the cause of the remainder is unknown. For this sample there are 350,000 to 550,000 clones; about 88% appear just once. The ten largest clones capture over 2% of the sample.

Sequences were derived from peripheral blood, sampled in a trial of Ad26.COV2.S vaccine versus placebo. These receptor sequences come from a person aged 18-65 years who received the Ad26.COV2.S COVID-19 vaccine or a placebo.

The CDR3 loop reads CASSLVDGWGSGYTF. The CDR3 nucleotides are TGTGCCAGCAGCTTGGTGGACGGGTGGGGTTCTGGCTACACCTTC. The rearrangement links TRBV5-4 to TRBJ1-2; D is undetermined. Trimming shortened V by 0 bases and J by 7 bases, and 16 bases separated the two germline ends. The CDR3 is made up of 15 amino acids. CDR1 SGHNT and CDR2 YYREEE come from the germline V gene (reference sequence).

The V gene is TRBV19, the J gene TRBJ2-2; the match to TRBD2 covers 11 bases. CDR1 and CDR2 (germline): LNHDA, SQIVND (reference sequence). Trimming took 4 bases from V and 3 from J; bases not matched to a gene: 4. The CDR3 extends over 16 amino acids. The CDR3 sequence is CASSTLAGGYTGELFF. The CDR3 DNA reads TGTGCCAGTAGTACCTTAGCGGGGGGGTACACCGGGGAGCTGTTTTTT.

V is TRBV5-1 and J is TRBJ2-7; 8 bases fit TRBD1. CDR1 and CDR2 (germline): SGHRS, YFSETQ. Trimming at V came to 4 bases and at J to 6 bases, leaving 9 bases not matched to a gene. CDR3 length: 14 residues. The CDR3 nucleotides are TGCGCCAGCAGCCACGGACAGGGATCTCGCGAGCAGTACTTC. Its protein is CASSHGQGSREQYF.

This clone came up once. V and J are TRBV7-2 and TRBJ2-3; D is perhaps TRBD2 (6 bases). The CDR3 loop spans 18 amino acids. CDR1 SGHTA and CDR2 FQGNSA come from the germline V gene. Deletions cut 2 bases from V and 5 bases from J, with 23 bases between. The chain's CDR3 is CASSLSVGTGRGVDTQYF. CDR3 sequence (DNA): TGTGCCAGCAGCTTATCTGTGGGGACCGGGAGAGGGGTAGATACGCAGTATTTT.

The chain combines TRBV6-2 or TRBV6-3 with TRBJ1-4; maybe TRBD1 (6 bases). V was trimmed by 6 bases and J by 6 bases, leaving 29 bases between them. The CDR3 is 19 amino acids. Germline V gene sequence: CDR1 MNHEY, CDR2 SVGEGT. This chain's CDR3 is CASSGVSGALVLGDEKLFF. CDR3 bases: TGTGCCAGCAGCGGGGTTTCAGGGGCGCTCGTACTTGGTGATGAAAAACTGTTTTTT.

The V call is TRBV7-3, the J call TRBJ2-2, with D perhaps matching TRBD1 (7 bases). The germline V and J ends were trimmed by 5 bases and 6 bases, with 13 bases remaining between them. CDR3 size: 14 residues. Germline CDR1 is SGHTA and CDR2 is FQGTGA. Here the CDR3 DNA reads TGTGCCAGCAGCCCCTCAGGGGGGTCCGGGGAGCTGTTTTTT. Translating gives CASSPSGGSGELFF.

The genes are TRBV15 and TRBJ2-1, with 9 bases fitting TRBD2. The CDR3 runs to 16 residues. Germline V lookup: CDR1 LNHNV, CDR2 YYDKDF (reference sequence). V dropped 2 bases and J dropped 8; count of bases not matched to a gene: 10. DNA of the CDR3: TGTGCCACCAGCAGACCGTCGGCGGGAGGGCGGTATGAGCAGTTCTTC. It yields the protein CATSRPSAGGRYEQFF.

This chain uses TRBV6-5 with TRBJ1-2, with unresolved D. V was cut by 7 bases and J by 4 bases, with 10 bases left in between. The CDR3 extends over 12 amino acids. Germline CDR1 and CDR2: MNHEY and SVGAGI. CDR3 region: CASISRVYGYTF. The DNA for the CDR3 is TGTGCCAGCATCTCCCGGGTCTATGGCTACACCTTC.

The chain uses TRBV2 and TRBJ2-3, with D possibly matching TRBD2 (6 bases). Germline V gives CDR1 SNHLY, CDR2 FYNNEI. CDR3 length: 15 amino acids. The V gene lost 5 bases and the J gene lost 1 base, with 13 bases spanning the gap. The CDR3: CASSYPGLRTDTQYF. CDR3 DNA: TGTGCCAGCAGTTACCCGGGACTCCGCACAGATACGCAGTATTTT.

Only one count was recorded for this clone. The J gene is TRBJ1-4, the V gene TRBV5-1, with D possibly matching TRBD1 (5 bases). The CDR3 has 14 residues. V lost 2 bases and J 6 bases, leaving 11 bases between the germline ends. Per germline, CDR1 SGHRS and CDR2 YFSETQ. In DNA form, the CDR3 reads TGCGCCAGCAGCTTACGGGGCGCGGATGAAAAACTGTTTTTT. Its translation: CASSLRGADEKLFF.

The rearrangement joins TRBV28 to TRBJ1-3; D is ambiguous. This CDR3 is 15 amino acids long. Trimming removed 3 bases at V and 1 base at J, with 10 bases between. CDR1 and CDR2 (germline): MDHEN, SYDVKM. The CDR3 loop reads CASSFSGASGNTIYF. CDR3 nucleotide sequence: TGTGCCAGCAGTTTTTCTGGCGCGTCTGGAAACACCATATATTTT.

A few counts support this clone. The rearrangement joins TRBV7-9 to TRBJ1-2; perhaps TRBD1 as D (5 bases). Germline V gene data show CDR1 as SEHNR and CDR2 as FQNEAQ (reference sequence). The V end was cut by 7 bases, the J end by 10 bases, with 19 bases between. CDR3 length equals 13 residues. CDR3 sequence: CASTFSTGGVYTF. The CDR3 region has the DNA TGTGCCAGCACCTTTTCGACCGGAGGGGTCTACACCTTC.

The J gene is TRBJ2-2, the V gene TRBV14; a weak D match, TRBD1 (6 bases). V was trimmed by 6 bases and J by 4 bases, leaving 12 bases between them. This CDR3 has 14 amino acids. CDR1 SGHDN and CDR2 FVKESK come from the germline V gene. The CDR3 loop reads CASSWGRRTGELFF. The CDR3 bases are TGTGCCAGCAGTTGGGGGCGACGCACCGGGGAGCTGTTTTTT.

As DNA, the CDR3 is TGTGCCAGCAGCTCCCCGGACAGGGGCGTGTATGAAAAACTGTTTTTT. Its translation: CASSSPDRGVYEKLFF. V usage is TRBV11-3 and J usage is TRBJ1-4; 9 bases align to TRBD1. The CDR3 spans 16 residues. Looked up from germline, CDR1 is SGHNT and CDR2 is YENEEA. V was clipped by 4 bases and J by 6 bases; unmatched bases: 9.

The rearrangement uses TRBV19 and TRBJ1-2; no definite D call. Trimming took off 4 bases at V and 5 bases at J, with 14 bases between the two ends. Germline lookup yields CDR1 LNHDA and CDR2 SQIVND (reference sequence). The CDR3 is 14 residues long. The CDR3 DNA sequence: TGTGCCAGTAGTACCGGGTATCTAACGTATGGCTACACCTTC. Translating gives CASSTGYLTYGYTF.

The chain is built from TRBV7-2 and TRBJ1-5; tentatively, D is TRBD1 (5 bases). This CDR3 has 13 residues. Germline lookup yields CDR1 SGHTA and CDR2 FQGNSA. V lost 1 base to trimming and J lost 7 bases, with 8 bases between them. The CDR3 loop is CASSLGREQPQHF. For the CDR3, the DNA is TGTGCCAGCAGCTTAGGCAGGGAACAGCCCCAGCATTTT.

The J gene is TRBJ1-4, the V gene TRBV11-2, with D possibly TRBD1 on 5 matching bases. CDR1 and CDR2 from the germline V gene are SGHAT and FQNNGV. Between the trimmed V and J ends, which lost 5 bases and 6 bases, there was a span of 13 bases. The CDR3 has 14 residues. Here the CDR3 reads CASSTGTGYEKLFF. The CDR3 DNA is TGTGCCAGCAGCACCGGGACGGGCTATGAAAAACTGTTTTTT. The whole variable domain, filled in from reference TRBV11-2 and TRBJ1-4, reads EAGVAQSPRYKIIEKRQSVAFWCNPISGHATLYWYQQILGQGPKLLIQFQNNGVVDDSQLPKDRFSAERLKGVDSTLKIQPAKLEDSAVYLCASSTGTGYEKLFFGSGTQLSVL.

The V and J genes are TRBV2 and TRBJ1-1, with D maybe TRBD1 (6 bases). V lost 8 bases and J lost 4, with 20 bases in between. The germline V gene encodes CDR1 SNHLY and CDR2 FYNNEI. The CDR3 totals 15 residues. Here the CDR3 reads CASHDRPQGVTEAFF. The CDR3 DNA is TGTGCCAGCCACGACAGGCCCCAAGGAGTCACTGAAGCTTTCTTT.

This chain joins TRBV5-4 and TRBJ1-4; perhaps TRBD1 as D (5 bases). Germline loops: CDR1 SGHNT, CDR2 YYREEE (reference sequence). The CDR3 runs to 17 residues. V lost 4 bases and J lost 5, with 21 bases in between. CDR3 DNA sequence: TGTGCCAGCAGCCGACTACCCCCAGGGCGGGAAAATGAAAAACTGTTTTTT. It specifies CASSRLPPGRENEKLFF.

This sequence joins TRBV5-1 and TRBJ1-1; D uncertain. The length of the CDR3 is 14 residues. The germline CDR1 and CDR2 sequences are SGHRS and YFSETQ. V was trimmed by 3 bases and J by 1 base, leaving 10 bases between them. Here the CDR3 DNA reads TGCGCCAGCAGCTCCCGTGGAACGAACACTGAAGCTTTCTTT. Encoded protein: CASSSRGTNTEAFF.

The rearrangement joins TRBV7-3 to TRBJ2-2; TRBD2 agrees at 8 bases. This CDR3 region has 16 residues. Trimming took 5 bases from V and 3 from J; bases not matched to a gene: 8. The germline gives CDR1 SGHTA, CDR2 FQGTGA. This CDR3 is CASSPPRGGDTGELFF. In DNA, the CDR3 is TGTGCCAGCAGCCCCCCCCGGGGGGGCGACACCGGGGAGCTGTTTTTT.

The chain employs TRBV7-9 and TRBJ2-3; 8 nucleotides line up with TRBD2. Germline CDR1 and CDR2: SEHNR and FQNEAQ (reference sequence). The CDR3 contains 15 residues. The J segment lost 6 bases and the V segment lost 4 bases, leaving 9 bases of the junction unmatched. In DNA form, the CDR3 reads TGTGCCAGCAGCTCCCGACTAGCGCGGTACGATACGCAGTATTTT. This gives the protein CASSSRLARYDTQYF.

The CDR3 nucleotides read TGCGCCAGCAGCTTAGACAGGTACTCCTACGAGCAGTACTTC. Translated: CASSLDRYSYEQYF. The chain carries TRBV5-1 and TRBJ2-7, with a tentative D call TRBD1 (6 bases). Germline CDR1 SGHRS, CDR2 YFSETQ. The V and J ends lost 2 bases and 0 bases respectively, with 9 bases between them. This CDR3 region has 14 residues.

The chain employs TRBV18 and TRBJ1-4; the D is unclear. Trimming took 4 bases from V and 5 from J, leaving 11 bases between them. Looked up from germline, CDR1 is KGHSH and CDR2 is LQKENI. This CDR3 has 14 residues. Written as DNA, the CDR3 is TGTGCCAGCTCACTTTCTTCGGAGAATGAAAAACTGTTTTTT. This codes for CASSLSSENEKLFF.

The rearrangement joins TRBV6-6 to TRBJ1-5; D is undetermined. The CDR3 sequence is 14 residues long. V shed 2 bases and J shed 4 bases, with 9 bases lying between them. Germline CDR1 is MNHNY and CDR2 is SVGAGI (reference sequence). The CDR3 DNA reads TGTGCCAGCAGTTACCCGGCCGGTAATCAGCCCCAGCATTTT. Amino acid sequence: CASSYPAGNQPQHF.

V and J are TRBV19 and TRBJ2-4; TRBD1 aligns across 10 bases. This CDR3 is built from 15 residues. J was trimmed by 4 bases and V by 5 bases; bases with no gene match: 5. Germline V lookup: CDR1 LNHDA, CDR2 SQIVND (reference sequence). DNA for the CDR3: TGTGCCAGTAGTCCTTTGGGACAGGGGAAAAACATTCAGTACTTC. It specifies CASSPLGQGKNIQYF.

This rearrangement joins TRBV15 to TRBJ1-2, with D unresolved. The CDR3 is 14 residues long. V was pared by 1 base and J by 0 bases, with 6 bases between. Germline V lookup: CDR1 LNHNV, CDR2 YYDKDF (reference sequence). CDR3 protein: CATSRALSNYGYTF. Written as DNA, the CDR3 is TGTGCCACCAGCAGAGCCCTTTCTAACTATGGCTACACCTTC.

This rearrangement joins TRBV7-2 to TRBJ2-3; D is possibly TRBD1 (5 bases). The CDR3 sequence is 11 residues long. V shed 6 bases and J shed 12 bases, with 13 bases lying between them. The germline CDR1 and CDR2 sequences are SGHTA and FQGNSA. This CDR3 is CASSIGHKQYF. The CDR3 bases are TGTGCCAGCAGTATCGGACATAAACAGTATTTT.

The genes are TRBV11-1 and TRBJ1-4; 9 nucleotides agree with TRBD1. The germline CDR1 and CDR2 sequences are SGHAT and FQDESV (reference sequence). V shed 7 bases, J shed 7 bases, and the junction held 4 bases outside the gene matches. The CDR3 sequence is 13 residues long. The CDR3 region is CASTDRGIEKLFF. The CDR3 bases are TGTGCCAGCACGGACAGGGGTATTGAAAAACTGTTTTTT.